This record looks at one T cell receptor (beta chain) sequence and its context. Its target is unknown. This entry comes from a study of cytomegalovirus exposure and HLA in healthy donors. Study-wide results and limits: The likely explanation for a cluster of highly shared sequence variants was sequencing artifact. The presence/absence work took it that sequencing depth was about the same across donors.

In the PCR, 60 Vbeta and 13 Jbeta primers were used. Method: immunoSEQ multiplex PCR; TCRdb's copy keeps in-frame clones and lacks some. The repertoire holds 70,000 to 90,000 clones, with about 76% as singletons. This CDR3 region has 14 residues. Trimming removed 0 bases at V and 4 bases at J, with 10 bases between. Germline-derived CDR1 and CDR2 are MNHEY and SMNVEV (reference sequence). This TCR was recovered from a male donor in good health and CMV-seropositive. V gene TRBV27 combines with J gene TRBJ2-7, with a weak D call TRBD1 (6 bases). The sample was PBMCs. The CDR3 DNA reads as TGTGCCAGCAGTTTATCCGGGACACGTTACGAGCAGTACTTC. Encoded protein: CASSLSGTRYEQYF.